The 13 T cell receptor beta chains given below trace back to one sample, sequenced in a study of STAT5B mutations in CD4+ large granular lymphocyte leukemia. Generated by immunoSEQ multiplex PCR, the TCRdb table keeps only in-frame clones and is missing some. The sample holds tens of thousands of clones, around 81% seen once. The specimen sequenced was CD4+ T cells from blood buffy coats. These TCRs come from a human donor in good health.

This chain links TRBV5-4 with TRBJ2-5, with D perhaps assigned TRBD1 or TRBD2 (5 bases each). CDR3 length equals 17 residues. The germline gives CDR1 SGHNT, CDR2 YYREEE (reference sequence). Trimming took 0 bases from V and 7 from J, leaving 22 bases between them. The CDR3 loop is CASSLAEGWPWVGTQYF. DNA for the CDR3: TGTGCCAGCAGCTTGGCCGAGGGGTGGCCATGGGTGGGGACCCAGTACTTC.

V is TRBV10-2 and J is TRBJ2-2, with D perhaps TRBD1 (7 bases). Germline V gene sequence: CDR1 WSHSY, CDR2 SAAADI. The CDR3 totals 16 residues. V was trimmed by 3 bases and J by 3 bases, leaving 14 bases between them. Here the CDR3 reads CASSDGGTDYTGELFF. CDR3 DNA: TGCGCCAGCAGTGATGGGGGGACAGATTACACCGGGGAGCTGTTTTTT.

The chain links TRBV15 to TRBJ2-1; TRBD2 aligns across 7 bases. V gave up 5 bases and J gave up 6 bases; unmatched junction bases: 10. The CDR3 has 15 residues. Germline V gene lookup returns CDR1 LNHNV and CDR2 YYDKDF (reference sequence). DNA of the CDR3: TGTGCCACCAGCCCGCGGGCGGGAGAGGGCAATGAGCAGTTCTTC. Protein sequence: CATSPRAGEGNEQFF.

The chain recombines TRBV5-1 with TRBJ2-7; 11 bases are a match to TRBD2. Germline CDR1 is SGHRS and CDR2 is YFSETQ. J was trimmed by 2 bases and V by 5 bases; bases with no gene match: 3. The CDR3 runs 14 residues. CDR3 in amino acids: CASRGTSGTYEQYF. DNA for the CDR3: TGCGCCAGCAGGGGGACTAGCGGTACCTACGAGCAGTACTTC.

The rearrangement uses TRBV10-1 and TRBJ1-1; D gene ambiguous. CDR3 length: 13 amino acids. V lost 2 bases to trimming and J lost 7 bases, with 11 bases between them. Germline V gives CDR1 WNHNN, CDR2 SYGVQD (reference sequence). CDR3 in DNA: TGCGCCAGCAGTGAGGCCCCGGAGGATGAAGCTTTCTTT. Encoded protein: CASSEAPEDEAFF.

J is TRBJ2-5 and V is TRBV29-1; 8 bases fit TRBD2. Germline V gives CDR1 SQVTM, CDR2 ANQGSEA. V lost 0 bases and J lost 3; bases outside the gene matches: 3. CDR3 size: 14 residues. The CDR3 here is CSVEDLSGKETQYF. The CDR3 DNA is TGCAGCGTTGAAGATCTTAGCGGGAAAGAGACCCAGTACTTC.

V is TRBV11-2 and J is TRBJ2-7; the D is unclear. Trimming left V 1 base short and J 6 bases short, with 10 bases between. This CDR3 spans 13 amino acids. Germline CDR1 and CDR2: SGHAT and FQNNGV. The CDR3 DNA sequence: TGTGCCAGCAGCTTAGTTGAATTGGGCGAGCAGTACTTC. It yields the protein CASSLVELGEQYF.

This sequence joins TRBV7-2 and TRBJ1-6; D uncertain. The germline V and J ends were trimmed by 3 bases and 0 bases, with 6 bases remaining between them. CDR1 is SGHTA, CDR2 FQGNSA, per germline. CDR3 size: 15 residues. As DNA, the CDR3 is TGTGCCAGCAGCTTGAGGGACTCCTATAATTCACCCCTCCACTTT. It specifies CASSLRDSYNSPLHF.

The V gene is TRBV7-9, the J gene TRBJ2-3; 11 positions match TRBD2. CDR3 size: 16 residues. J was trimmed by 3 bases and V by 9 bases; bases with no gene match: 11. Germline CDR1 reads SEHNR; CDR2 reads FQNEAQ (reference sequence). The CDR3 DNA sequence: TGTGCCAGAAAACGGCTAGCGGGAGGTGGGACAGATACGCAGTATTTT. Protein product: CARKRLAGGGTDTQYF.

This clone appeared a single time. The rearrangement joins TRBV7-6 to TRBJ2-1, with D maybe TRBD1 (6 bases). The CDR3 is 17 amino acids. CDR1 and CDR2 from the germline V gene are SGHVS and FNYEAQ. V was shortened by 0 bases and J by 2 bases, with 14 bases between the two germline ends. The CDR3 sequence: CASSLAGRGGTYNEQFF. For the CDR3, the DNA is TGTGCCAGCAGCTTAGCTGGGAGAGGGGGAACCTACAATGAGCAGTTCTTC.

The chain carries TRBV6-1 and TRBJ1-2; D ambiguous. V gave up 7 bases and J gave up 1 base, with 10 bases separating them. This CDR3 has 13 amino acids. The germline V gene encodes CDR1 MNHNS and CDR2 SASEGT. The CDR3, as DNA: TGTGCCAGCAAGGGCCCTCTTAACTATGGCTACACCTTC. This translates into CASKGPLNYGYTF.

The chain is built from TRBV28 and TRBJ2-3, with TRBD2 identical over 7 bases. Germline V gene sequence: CDR1 MDHEN, CDR2 SYDVKM. Trimming cost V 2 bases and J 3 bases; bases outside gene matches: 2. This CDR3 has 14 residues. This chain's CDR3 is CASSLTSATDTQYF. CDR3 DNA: TGTGCCAGCAGTTTAACTAGCGCAACAGATACGCAGTATTTT.

This clone was recorded only once. The chain joins TRBV28 to TRBJ1-4; TRBD1 matches at 7 bases. The CDR3 length is 15 residues. The germline V gene has CDR1 MDHEN and CDR2 SYDVKM. The V and J ends lost 2 bases and 6 bases, in that order; junction bases with no gene match: 6. CDR3 nucleotide sequence: TGTGCCAGCAGTTTACAGGGGGGCGGTCATGAAAAACTGTTTTTT. Protein sequence: CASSLQGGGHEKLFF.